This TCR beta chain was found in a study of OX40 agonist ivuxolimab in advanced cancers. The overall study: Ivuxolimab, which is an agonistic anti-OX40 (CD134) antibody, was administered to the patients. It was permissible to have had prior anti-PD-1, anti-PD-L1 or anti-CTLA-4 therapy, and under 45% had some. Findings and caveats of the study: Among the lowest peripheral clonal expansion occurred in 0.1-3.0 mg/kg partial responders. Among some nonresponders, normalized T-cell clonal expansion was also low.

The length of the CDR3 is 17 residues. Germline V gives CDR1 LGHNA, CDR2 YSLEER. Trimming took off 0 bases at V and 6 bases at J, with 15 bases between the two ends. For this clone: What it binds is unknown.

Measured with immunoSEQ multiplex PCR; TCRdb has only the in-frame clones, and not every one. The table records approximately 82,000 clones, roughly 85% of them present only once. This material consisted of CD4+ or CD8+ T cells sorted from blood, taken in a trial of the OX40 agonist ivuxolimab. The chain links TRBV4-3 to TRBJ1-6; D perhaps matches TRBD1 (5 bases). The source is an adult with an advanced solid tumor such as melanoma, head and neck, liver or kidney cancer. The CDR3 region is CASSQEVAGLGNSPLHF. The CDR3 nucleotides are TGCGCCAGCAGCCAAGAAGTCGCAGGGTTGGGTAATTCACCCCTCCACTTT.